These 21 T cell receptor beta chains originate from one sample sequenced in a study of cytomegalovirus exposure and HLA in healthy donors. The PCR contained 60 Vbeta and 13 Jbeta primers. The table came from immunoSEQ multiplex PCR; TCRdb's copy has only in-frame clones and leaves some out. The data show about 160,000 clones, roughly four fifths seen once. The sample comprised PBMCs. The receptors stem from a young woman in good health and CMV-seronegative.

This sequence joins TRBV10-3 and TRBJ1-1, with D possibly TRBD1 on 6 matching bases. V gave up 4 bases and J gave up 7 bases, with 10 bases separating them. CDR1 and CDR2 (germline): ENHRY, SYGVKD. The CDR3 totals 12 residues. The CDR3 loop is CAISGETGEAFF. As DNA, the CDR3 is TGTGCCATCAGTGGAGAGACAGGTGAAGCTTTCTTT.

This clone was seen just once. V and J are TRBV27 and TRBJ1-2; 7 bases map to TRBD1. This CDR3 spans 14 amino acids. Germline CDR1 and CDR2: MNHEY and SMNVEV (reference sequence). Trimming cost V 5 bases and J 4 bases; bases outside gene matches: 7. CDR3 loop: CASSQRGRLYGYTF. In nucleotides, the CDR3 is TGTGCCAGCAGTCAGAGGGGGCGCCTCTATGGCTACACCTTC.

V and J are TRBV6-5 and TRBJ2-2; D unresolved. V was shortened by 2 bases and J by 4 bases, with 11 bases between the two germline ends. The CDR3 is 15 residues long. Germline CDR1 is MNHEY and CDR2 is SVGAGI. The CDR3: CASSYEPTGTGELFF. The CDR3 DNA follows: TGTGCCAGCAGTTACGAGCCGACGGGCACCGGGGAGCTGTTTTTT.

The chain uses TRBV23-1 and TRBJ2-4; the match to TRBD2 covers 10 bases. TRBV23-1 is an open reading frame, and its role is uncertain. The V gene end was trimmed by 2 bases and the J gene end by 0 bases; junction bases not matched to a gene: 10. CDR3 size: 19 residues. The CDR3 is CASSQLGLAGGLAKNIQYF. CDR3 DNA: TGCGCCAGCAGTCAACTGGGTTTAGCGGGGGGACTAGCCAAAAACATTCAGTACTTC.

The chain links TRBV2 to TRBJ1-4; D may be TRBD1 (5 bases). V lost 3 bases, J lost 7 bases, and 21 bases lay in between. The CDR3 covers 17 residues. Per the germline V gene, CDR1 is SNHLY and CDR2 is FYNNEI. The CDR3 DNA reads TGTGCCAGCAGTGATGCGGCTTTCGGGGGAGGTGGTGAAAAACTGTTTTTT. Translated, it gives CASSDAAFGGGGEKLFF. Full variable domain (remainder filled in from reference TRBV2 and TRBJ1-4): EPEVTQTPSHQVTQMGQEVILRCVPISNHLYFYWYRQILGQKVEFLVSFYNNEISEKSEIFDDQFSVERPDGSNFTLKIRSTKLEDSAMYFCASSDAAFGGGGEKLFFGSGTQLSVL.

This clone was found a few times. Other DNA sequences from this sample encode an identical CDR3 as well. CDR3 loop: CASSLGQGYGYTF. CDR3 DNA: TGTGCCAGCAGCTTGGGACAGGGCTATGGCTACACCTTC. The chain employs TRBV7-9 and TRBJ1-2; 9 nucleotides agree with TRBD1. The CDR3 is made up of 13 amino acids. Germline V gene lookup returns CDR1 SEHNR and CDR2 FQNEAQ (reference sequence). V gave up 3 bases and J gave up 4 bases; unmatched junction bases: 0. The complete variable domain, with remaining parts taken from reference TRBV7-9 and TRBJ1-2, reads DTGVSQNPRHKITKRGQNVTFRCDPISEHNRLYWYRQTLGQGPEFLTYFQNEAQLEKSRLLSDRFSAERPKGSFSTLEIQRTEQGDSAMYLCASSLGQGYGYTFGSGTRLTVV.

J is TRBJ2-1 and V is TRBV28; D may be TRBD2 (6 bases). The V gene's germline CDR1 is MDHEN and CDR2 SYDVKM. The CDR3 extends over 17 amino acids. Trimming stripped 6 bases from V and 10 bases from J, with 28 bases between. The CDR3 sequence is CASRPGGAGRARGEQFF. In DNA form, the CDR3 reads TGTGCCAGCAGGCCCGGTGGGGCGGGCAGGGCCCGGGGGGAGCAGTTCTTC. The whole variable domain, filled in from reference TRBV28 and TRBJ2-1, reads DVKVTQSSRYLVKRTGEKVFLECVQDMDHENMFWYRQDPGLGLRLIYFSYDVKMKEKGDIPEGYSVSREKKERFSLILESASTNQTSMYLCASRPGGAGRARGEQFFGPGTRLTVL.

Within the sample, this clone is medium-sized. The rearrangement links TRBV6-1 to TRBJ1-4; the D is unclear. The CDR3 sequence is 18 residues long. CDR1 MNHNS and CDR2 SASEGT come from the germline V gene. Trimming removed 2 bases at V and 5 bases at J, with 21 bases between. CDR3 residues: CASSERWAMRERNEKLFF. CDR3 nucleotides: TGTGCCAGCAGTGAACGTTGGGCCATGAGGGAGAGAAATGAAAAACTGTTTTTT.

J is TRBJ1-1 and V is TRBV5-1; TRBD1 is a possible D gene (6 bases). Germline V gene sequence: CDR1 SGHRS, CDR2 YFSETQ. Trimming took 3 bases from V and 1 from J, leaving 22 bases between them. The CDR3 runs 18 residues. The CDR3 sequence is CASSSRRQGRFGNTEAFF. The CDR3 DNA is TGCGCCAGCAGCTCACGTCGTCAGGGGCGGTTTGGGAACACTGAAGCTTTCTTT.

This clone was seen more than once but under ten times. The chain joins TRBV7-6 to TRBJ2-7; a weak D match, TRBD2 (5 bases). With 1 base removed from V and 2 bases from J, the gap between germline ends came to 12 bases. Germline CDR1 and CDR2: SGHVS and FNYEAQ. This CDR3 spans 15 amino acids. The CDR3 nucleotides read TGTGCCAGCAGCTTAGTAGAGGGCAAGACCTACGAGCAGTACTTC. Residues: CASSLVEGKTYEQYF.

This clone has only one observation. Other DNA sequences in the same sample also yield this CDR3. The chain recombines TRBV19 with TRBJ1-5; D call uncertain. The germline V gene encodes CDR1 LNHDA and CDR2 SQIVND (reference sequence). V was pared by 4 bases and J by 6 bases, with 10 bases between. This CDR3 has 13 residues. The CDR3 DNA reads TGTGCCAGTAGTACCGGAGGACCTCAGCCCCAGCATTTT. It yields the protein CASSTGGPQPQHF.

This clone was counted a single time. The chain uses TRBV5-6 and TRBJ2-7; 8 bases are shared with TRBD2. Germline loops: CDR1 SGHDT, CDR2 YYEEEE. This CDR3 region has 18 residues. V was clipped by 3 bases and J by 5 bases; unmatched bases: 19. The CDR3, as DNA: TGTGCCAGCAGCTGGGATCGATTGTCCGGGACTAGTTCCCACGAGCAGTACTTC. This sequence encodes CASSWDRLSGTSSHEQYF. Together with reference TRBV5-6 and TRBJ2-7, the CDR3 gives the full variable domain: DAGVTQSPTHLIKTRGQQVTLRCSPKSGHDTVSWYQQALGQGPQFIFQYYEEEERQRGNFPDRFSGHQFPNYSSELNVNALLLGDSALYLCASSWDRLSGTSSHEQYFGPGTRLTVT.

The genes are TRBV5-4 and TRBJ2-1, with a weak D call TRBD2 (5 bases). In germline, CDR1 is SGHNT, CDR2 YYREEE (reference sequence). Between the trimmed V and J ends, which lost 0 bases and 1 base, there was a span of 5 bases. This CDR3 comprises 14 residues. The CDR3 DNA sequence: TGTGCCAGCAGCTTGGCGGGGTCCTACAATGAGCAGTTCTTC. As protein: CASSLAGSYNEQFF.

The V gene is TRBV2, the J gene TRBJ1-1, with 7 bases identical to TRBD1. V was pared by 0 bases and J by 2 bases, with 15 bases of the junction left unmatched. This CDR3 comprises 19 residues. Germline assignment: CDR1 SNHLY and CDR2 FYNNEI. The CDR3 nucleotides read TGTGCCAGCAGTGAAGCGCAGAACCCAAACAGGGGAGGAAACACTGAAGCTTTCTTT. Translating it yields CASSEAQNPNRGGNTEAFF.

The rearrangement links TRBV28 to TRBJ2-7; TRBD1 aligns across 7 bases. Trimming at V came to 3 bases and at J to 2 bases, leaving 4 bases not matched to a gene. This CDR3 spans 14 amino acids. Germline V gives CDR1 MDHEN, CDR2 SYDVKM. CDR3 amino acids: CASSFTGTAYEQYF. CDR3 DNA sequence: TGTGCCAGCAGTTTTACCGGGACAGCCTACGAGCAGTACTTC. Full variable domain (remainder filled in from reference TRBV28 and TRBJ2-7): DVKVTQSSRYLVKRTGEKVFLECVQDMDHENMFWYRQDPGLGLRLIYFSYDVKMKEKGDIPEGYSVSREKKERFSLILESASTNQTSMYLCASSFTGTAYEQYFGPGTRLTVT.

CDR3 coding DNA: TGTGCCAGCAGCCCCCCCGGTTATCAGCCCCAGCATTTT. It yields the protein CASSPPGYQPQHF. The J gene is TRBJ1-5, the V gene TRBV7-2; D gene unclear. Germline CDR1 and CDR2: SGHTA and FQGNSA. The V gene lost 5 bases and the J gene lost 5 bases, with 10 bases spanning the gap. This CDR3 comprises 13 residues. Full variable domain (outside the CDR3, taken from reference TRBV7-2 and TRBJ1-5): GAGVSQSPSNKVTEKGKDVELRCDPISGHTALYWYRQSLGQGLEFLIYFQGNSAPDKSGLPSDRFSAERTGGSVSTLTIQRTQQEDSAVYLCASSPPGYQPQHFGDGTRLSIL.

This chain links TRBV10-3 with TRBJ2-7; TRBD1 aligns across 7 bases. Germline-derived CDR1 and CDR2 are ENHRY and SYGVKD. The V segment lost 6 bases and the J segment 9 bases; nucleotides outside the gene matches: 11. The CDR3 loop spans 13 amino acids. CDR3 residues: CAISQQGQSVQYF. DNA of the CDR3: TGTGCCATCAGCCAACAGGGGCAGAGCGTGCAGTACTTC.

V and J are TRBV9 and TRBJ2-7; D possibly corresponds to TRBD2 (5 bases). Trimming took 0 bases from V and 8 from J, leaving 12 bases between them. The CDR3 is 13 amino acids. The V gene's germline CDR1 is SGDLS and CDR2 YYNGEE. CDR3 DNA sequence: TGTGCCAGCAGCGTAGGAGGGCAGACACAGCAGTACTTC. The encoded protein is CASSVGGQTQQYF.

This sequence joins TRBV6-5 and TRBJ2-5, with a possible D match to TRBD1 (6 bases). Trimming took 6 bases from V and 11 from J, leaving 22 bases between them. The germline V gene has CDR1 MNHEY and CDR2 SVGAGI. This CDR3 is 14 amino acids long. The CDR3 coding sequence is TGTGCCAGCAGCTCCCGGGACACTGCTAGGGAGCAGTACTTC. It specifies CASSSRDTAREQYF.

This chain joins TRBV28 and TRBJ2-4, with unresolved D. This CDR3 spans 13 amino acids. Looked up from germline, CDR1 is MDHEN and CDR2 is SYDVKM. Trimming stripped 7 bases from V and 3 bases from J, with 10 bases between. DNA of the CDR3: TGTGCCAGCACGAAAGAGTTCAAAAACATTCAGTACTTC. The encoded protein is CASTKEFKNIQYF.

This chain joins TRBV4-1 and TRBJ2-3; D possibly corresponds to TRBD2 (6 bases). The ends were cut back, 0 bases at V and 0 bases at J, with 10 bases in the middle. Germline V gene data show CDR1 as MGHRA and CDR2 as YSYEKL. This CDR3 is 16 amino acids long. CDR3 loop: CASSQDPGGSTDTQYF. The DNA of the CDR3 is TGCGCCAGCAGCCAAGATCCCGGGGGTAGCACAGATACGCAGTATTTT.